This T cell receptor beta chain stems from a study of T cells after yellow fever vaccination. Trimming stripped 4 bases from V and 1 base from J, with 11 bases between. This CDR3 has 14 amino acids. Germline V gene lookup returns CDR1 SGHRS and CDR2 YFSETQ. Via MiXCR, TCRdb re-called the 5' RACE reads, giving one row per CDR3 protein. The repertoire has a few hundred thousand distinct CDR3 sequences, approximately 12% of them found once; the top ten carry 2.5% to 4%. The table lists this clonotype with a few counts. V usage is TRBV5-1 and J usage is TRBJ2-5; D is ambiguous. Source: CD4+ T cells sorted from PBMCs, taken 15 days after the yellow fever booster vaccination. The source of this sequence is a man aged 18 to 30 who received the YFV17D yellow fever vaccine. The chain's CDR3 is CASSLFSGQETQYF. DNA of the CDR3: TGCGCCAGCAGCCTATTTAGTGGCCAAGAGACCCAGTACTTC.